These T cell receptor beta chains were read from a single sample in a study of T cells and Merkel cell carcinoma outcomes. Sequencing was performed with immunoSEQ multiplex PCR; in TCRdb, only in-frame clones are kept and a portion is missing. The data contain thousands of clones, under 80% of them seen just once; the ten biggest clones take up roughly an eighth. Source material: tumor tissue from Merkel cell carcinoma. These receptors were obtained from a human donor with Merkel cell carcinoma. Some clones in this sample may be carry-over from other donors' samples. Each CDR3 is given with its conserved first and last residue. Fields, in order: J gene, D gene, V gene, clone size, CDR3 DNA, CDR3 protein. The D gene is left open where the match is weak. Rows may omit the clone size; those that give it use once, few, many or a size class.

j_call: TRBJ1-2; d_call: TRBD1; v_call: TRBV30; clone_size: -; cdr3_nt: TGTGCCTGGACGGGGACAGTTGATCCTAACTATGGCTACACCTTC; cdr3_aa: CAWTGTVDPNYGYTF
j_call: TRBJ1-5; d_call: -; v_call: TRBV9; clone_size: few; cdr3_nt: TGTGCCAGCAGCGTAGTAAGGCAGCCCCAGCATTTT; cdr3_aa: CASSVVRQPQHF
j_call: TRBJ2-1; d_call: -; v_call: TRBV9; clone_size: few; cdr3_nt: TGTGCCAGCAGCGTAGATCTGGGCGCCTACAATGAGCAGTTCTTC; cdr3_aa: CASSVDLGAYNEQFF
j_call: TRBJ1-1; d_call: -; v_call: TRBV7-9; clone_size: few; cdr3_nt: TGTGCCAGCAGCTCACCCAGACAGGCAGGCACTGAAGCTTTCTTT; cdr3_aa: CASSSPRQAGTEAFF
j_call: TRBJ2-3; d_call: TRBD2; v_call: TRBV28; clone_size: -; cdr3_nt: TGTGCCAGCAATCACCCCGGGAGGTTCGGCACAGATACGCAGTATTTT; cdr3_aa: CASNHPGRFGTDTQYF
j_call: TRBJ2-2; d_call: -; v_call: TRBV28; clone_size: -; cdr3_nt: TGTGCCAGCAGCCAAGGACAGAACACCGGGGAGCTGTTTTTT; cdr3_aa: CASSQGQNTGELFF
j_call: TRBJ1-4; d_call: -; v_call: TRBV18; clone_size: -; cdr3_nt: TGTGCCAGCTCACCGGGTCTAAATGAAAAACTGTTTTTT; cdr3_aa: CASSPGLNEKLFF
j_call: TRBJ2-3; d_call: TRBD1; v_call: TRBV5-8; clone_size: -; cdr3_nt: TGTGCCAGCAGCTTAGGGACAGGGAACACAGATACGCAGTATTTT; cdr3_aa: CASSLGTGNTDTQYF
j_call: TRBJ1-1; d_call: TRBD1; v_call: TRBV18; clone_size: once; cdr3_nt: TGTGCCAGCTCACCCACCGGGACAGGGAAGAACACTGAAGCTTTCTTT; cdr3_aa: CASSPTGTGKNTEAFF
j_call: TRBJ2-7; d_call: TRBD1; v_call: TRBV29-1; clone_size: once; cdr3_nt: TGCAGCGTTCAGGGACAGAACTACGAGCAGTACTTC; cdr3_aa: CSVQGQNYEQYF
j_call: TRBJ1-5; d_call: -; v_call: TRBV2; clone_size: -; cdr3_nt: TGTGCCAGCAGTGAAGGGGGGTTGGACCATCAGCCCCAGCATTTT; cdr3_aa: CASSEGGLDHQPQHF
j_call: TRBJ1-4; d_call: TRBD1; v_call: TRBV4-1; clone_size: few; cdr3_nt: TGCGCCAGCAGCCAAGCACCGGGACAGGGAGGTGAAAAACTGTTTTTT; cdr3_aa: CASSQAPGQGGEKLFF
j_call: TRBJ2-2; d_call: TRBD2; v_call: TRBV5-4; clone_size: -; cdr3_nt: TGTGCCAGCAGCACGGGACTAGCGGGAGGAAATACCGAGGAGCTGTTTTTT; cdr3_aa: CASSTGLAGGNTEELFF
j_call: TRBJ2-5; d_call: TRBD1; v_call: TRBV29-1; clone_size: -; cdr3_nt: TGCAGCGTTGCCACAGGGGGTCAAGAGACCCAGTACTTC; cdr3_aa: CSVATGGQETQYF
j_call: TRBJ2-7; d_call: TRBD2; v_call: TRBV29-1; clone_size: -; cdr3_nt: TGCAGCGTGGGGGAACTAGCGGGAGGAGTGGAGTACTTC; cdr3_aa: CSVGELAGGVEYF
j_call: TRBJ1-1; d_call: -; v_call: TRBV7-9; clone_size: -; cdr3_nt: TGTGCCAGCAGCCGGGAGGGAGGGGACACTGAAGCTTTCTTT; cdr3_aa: CASSREGGDTEAFF
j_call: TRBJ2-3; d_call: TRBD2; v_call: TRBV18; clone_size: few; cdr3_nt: TGTGCCAGCTCACTCATAGCGGGAGGGCCGACAGATACGCAGTATTTT; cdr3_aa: CASSLIAGGPTDTQYF